A selection of T cell receptor beta chains follows, all from one sample in a study of cytotoxic CD8 clonotypes in ibrutinib-treated CLL. Sequenced by immunoSEQ multiplex PCR; TCRdb stores in-frame clones only, minus some. The table includes approximately 42,000 clones, roughly two thirds detected once. Sequencing was performed on PBMCs, taken after 12 months of ibrutinib treatment. The receptors stem from a human donor with chronic lymphocytic leukemia. Each CDR3 is given without its conserved first and last residue.

>TRBJ2-1|TRBV27
ASRYLGTSGKNEQF
>TRBJ2-5|TRBV5-4
ASSYYSGTGRETQY
>TRBJ2-1|TRBV5-1
ASSTSSLAGSDNEQF
>TRBJ2-2|TRBV9
ASSVAPDTGELF
>TRBJ2-1|TRBV25-1
ASSESGGGYNEQF
>TRBJ1-4|TRBV2
ASSEGATNEKLF
>TRBJ2-2|TRBV7-3
ASSSQTRTSGRAGELF
>TRBJ2-6|TRBV6-4
ASSEGSSGANVLT
>TRBJ1-4|TRBV9
ASSFQGGLNEKLF
>TRBJ2-1|TRBV4-3
ASSQDYGGRAYNEQF
>TRBJ1-5|TRBV6-1
ASSTDGGNQPQH
>TRBJ2-4|TRBV19
ASSIAGGGNIQY
>TRBJ1-3|TRBV6-5
ASGGADNTIY
>TRBJ2-2|TRBV6-1
ASSSGTGIGELF
>TRBJ2-7|TRBV7-2
ASSLVWDGRYEQY
>TRBJ1-1|TRBV4-2
ASSLVGSGTNTEAF
>TRBJ2-7|TRBV7-8
ASSLVYEQY
>TRBJ2-7|TRBV28
ASSVAGGPREQY
>TRBJ2-3|TRBV15
ATSRVGEATDTQY
>TRBJ1-2|TRBV5-1
ASSLGAGGSYGYT
>TRBJ1-2|TRBV7-8
ASSSGGEDYGYT
>TRBJ1-2|TRBV5-6
ASTYTGTGANYGYT
>TRBJ1-1|TRBV5-1
ASSDPPDSVGTEAF
>TRBJ1-3|TRBV21-1
ASSQTMGLGNTIY
>TRBJ2-1|TRBV9
ASSGPKF
>TRBJ2-7|TRBV5-1
ASSPGQLTIGAYEQY
>TRBJ2-3|TRBV4-3
ASSPGDRTDTQY
>TRBJ1-1|TRBV6-6
ASSDGTLTLEAF
>TRBJ2-7|TRBV5-1
ASSAYSTYEQY
>TRBJ1-2|TRBV18
ASSPGPNYGYT
>TRBJ2-7|TRBV2
ASSAGPRYEQY
>TRBJ1-5|TRBV18
ASSPFRTHQPQH
>TRBJ1-5|TRBV7-2
ASSLARVGQPQH
>TRBJ2-7|TRBV9
ASSAQASSYEQY
>TRBJ1-5|TRBV15
AASGTGINQPQH
>TRBJ2-5|TRBV11-3
ASSLGGTSGSETQY
>TRBJ2-3|TRBV19
ASSIDGYTDTQY
>TRBJ2-4|TRBV27
ASSTPGTRLY
>TRBJ2-3|TRBV10-1
ASSGQSTDTQY
>TRBJ2-7|TRBV6-1
ASTMTGNFYGQY
>TRBJ2-3|TRBV27
ASMEGTDTQY
>TRBJ1-1|TRBV10-3
AILDAVNTEAF
>TRBJ2-5|TRBV5-1
ASSLARTGKETQY
>TRBJ1-2|TRBV5-1
ASSLAPLSHDRDGYT
>TRBJ2-1|TRBV2
ASRTSGNYNEQF
>TRBJ1-1|TRBV29-1
SVDGAGKNTEAF
>TRBJ1-5|TRBV5-4
ASSLGDQPQH
>TRBJ2-3|TRBV2
ASRRTQLAATDTQY
>TRBJ1-1|TRBV30
AWSVIQGPLGMMNTEAF
>TRBJ1-2|TRBV19
ASSIEGADYGYT
>TRBJ1-1|TRBV4-2
ASSSTRGAFNTEAF
>TRBJ2-5|TRBV7-2
ASSLAQGVGAQY
>TRBJ1-5|TRBV11-2
ASSQSRGPNQPQH
>TRBJ2-1|TRBV19
ASSTSLLGEGF
>TRBJ1-2|TRBV2
ASTPAQGGYT
>TRBJ2-7|TRBV13
ASSIRGEEYEQY
>TRBJ2-1|TRBV12-5
ASGLVIGTSGDLTF
>TRBJ2-1|TRBV6-1
ASSETAYNEQF
>TRBJ2-5|TRBV5-1
ASSLFGGGETQY
>TRBJ2-3|TRBV29-1
SSGTGGSDTQY